What follows is one TCR beta chain and its context. Its antigen is not known. With a much larger clone just one base away, this may be a read error. A read error is likely, as this CDR3 ends without the conserved phenylalanine or tryptophan. This record comes from a study of tumor and adjacent non-tumor tissue in lung cancer. Overall study context: Histology: 12 adenocarcinoma, a couple of squamous cell carcinoma, 1 small cell lung cancer. Patients were aged about 30 to 85, approximately 11 men and roughly five women, stage I to III.

The study's findings and limits: In normal lung, the top 100 clones were significantly more dominant than in tumor. Compared with tumor, normal lung showed significantly lower TCR diversity.

No cell sorting was done before RNA was extracted from the tissue. The library came from three nested PCR rounds adapted from ARM-PCR protocols. TCRdb processed the multiplex PCR reads anew with MiXCR; each CDR3 protein has one entry. The table has approximately 120,000 distinct CDR3 sequences, over 65% seen once. The ends lost 5 bases at V and 4 bases at J; junction bases unmatched: 7. Germline V gene data show CDR1 as DFQATT and CDR2 as SNEGSKA (reference sequence). There are 14 residues in the CDR3. This chain connects TRBV20-1 to TRBJ2-2; 7 bases are a match to TRBD1. This clonotype was sampled from a man aged 25-45 years with non-small cell lung cancer. The sequencing sample was made of lung tumor tissue. As DNA, the CDR3 is TGCAGTGCTCCCTCGACAGGGACCACCGGGGAGCTGTTTTAT. Residues: CSAPSTGTTGELFY.